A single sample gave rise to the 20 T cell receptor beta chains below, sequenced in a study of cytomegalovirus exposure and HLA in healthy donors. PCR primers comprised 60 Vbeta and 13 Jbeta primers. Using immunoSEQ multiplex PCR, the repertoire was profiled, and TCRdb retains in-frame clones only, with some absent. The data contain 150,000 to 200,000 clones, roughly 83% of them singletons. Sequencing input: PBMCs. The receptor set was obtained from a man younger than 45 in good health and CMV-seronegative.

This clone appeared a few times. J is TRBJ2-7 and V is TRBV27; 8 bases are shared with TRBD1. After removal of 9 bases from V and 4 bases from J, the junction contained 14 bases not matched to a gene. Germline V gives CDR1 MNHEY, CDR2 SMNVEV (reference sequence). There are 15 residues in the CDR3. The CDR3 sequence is CASTPRPGGRYEQYF. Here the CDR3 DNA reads TGTGCCAGTACCCCCCGCCCAGGGGGCAGATACGAGCAGTACTTC.

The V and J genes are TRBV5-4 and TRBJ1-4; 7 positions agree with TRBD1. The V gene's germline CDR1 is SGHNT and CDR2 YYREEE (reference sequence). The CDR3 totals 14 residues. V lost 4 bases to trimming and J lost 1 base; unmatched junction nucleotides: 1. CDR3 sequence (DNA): TGTGCCAGCAGCAGACAGGGAACTAATGAAAAACTGTTTTTT. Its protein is CASSRQGTNEKLFF.

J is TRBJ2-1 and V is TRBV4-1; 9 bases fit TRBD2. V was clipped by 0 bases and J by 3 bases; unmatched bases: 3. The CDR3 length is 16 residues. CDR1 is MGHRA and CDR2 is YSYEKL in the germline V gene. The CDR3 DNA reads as TGCGCCAGCAGCCAAGAAGGGCGGGAGGGCTACAATGAGCAGTTCTTC. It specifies CASSQEGREGYNEQFF.

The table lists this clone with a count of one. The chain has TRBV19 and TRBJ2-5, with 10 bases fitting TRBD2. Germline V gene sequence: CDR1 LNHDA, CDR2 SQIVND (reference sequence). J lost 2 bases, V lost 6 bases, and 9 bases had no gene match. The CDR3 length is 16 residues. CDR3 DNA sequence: TGTGCCAGTAGCCCGCTAGCGGGAGTTAGTCAAGAGACCCAGTACTTC. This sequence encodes CASSPLAGVSQETQYF.

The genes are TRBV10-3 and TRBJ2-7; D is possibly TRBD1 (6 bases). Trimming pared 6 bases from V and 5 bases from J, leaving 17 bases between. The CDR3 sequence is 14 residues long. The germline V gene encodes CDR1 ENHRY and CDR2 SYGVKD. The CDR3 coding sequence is TGTGCCATCAGGCCCTACAGGGTAGGCGACGAGCAGTACTTC. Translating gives CAIRPYRVGDEQYF.

The DNA of the CDR3 is TGTGCCAGCAGCTTAGGACGGGGGGCGCAGGGCTACACCTTC. It yields the protein CASSLGRGAQGYTF. J is TRBJ1-2 and V is TRBV7-9, with D perhaps matching TRBD1 (6 bases). Trimming stripped 1 base from V and 8 bases from J, with 14 bases between. CDR3 length: 14 residues. Germline V gene data show CDR1 as SEHNR and CDR2 as FQNEAQ (reference sequence).

CDR3 sequence reads: CASSLGQANYGYTF. CDR3 bases: TGCGCCAGCAGCTTGGGACAGGCTAACTATGGCTACACCTTC. The rearrangement joins TRBV5-1 to TRBJ1-2, with D perhaps TRBD1 (6 bases). The CDR3 covers 14 residues. V dropped 0 bases and J dropped 0 bases, with 6 bases sitting between them. Per the germline V gene, CDR1 is SGHRS and CDR2 is YFSETQ. Drawing the rest from reference TRBV5-1 and TRBJ1-2, the complete variable domain is KAGVTQTPRYLIKTRGQQVTLSCSPISGHRSVSWYQQTPGQGLQFLFEYFSETQRNKGNFPGRFSGRQFSNSRSEMNVSTLELGDSALYLCASSLGQANYGYTFGSGTRLTVV.

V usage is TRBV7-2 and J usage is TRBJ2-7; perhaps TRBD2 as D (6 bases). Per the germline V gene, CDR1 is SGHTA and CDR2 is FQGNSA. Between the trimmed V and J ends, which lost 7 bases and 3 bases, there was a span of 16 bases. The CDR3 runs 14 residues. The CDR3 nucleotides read TGTGCCAGCAATCTTGCGGGACGAGACTACGAGCAGTACTTC. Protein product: CASNLAGRDYEQYF.

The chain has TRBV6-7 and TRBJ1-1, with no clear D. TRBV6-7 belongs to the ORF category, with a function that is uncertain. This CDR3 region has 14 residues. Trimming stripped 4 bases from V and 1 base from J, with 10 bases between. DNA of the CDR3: TGTGCCAGCAGTTCAATCGACAAGAACACTGAAGCTTTCTTT. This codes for CASSSIDKNTEAFF.

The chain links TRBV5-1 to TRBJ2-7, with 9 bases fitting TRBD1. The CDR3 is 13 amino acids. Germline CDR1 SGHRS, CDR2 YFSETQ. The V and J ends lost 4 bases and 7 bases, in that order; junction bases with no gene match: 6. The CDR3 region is CASSPGTGIEQYF. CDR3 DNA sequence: TGCGCCAGCAGCCCCGGGACAGGGATAGAGCAGTACTTC.

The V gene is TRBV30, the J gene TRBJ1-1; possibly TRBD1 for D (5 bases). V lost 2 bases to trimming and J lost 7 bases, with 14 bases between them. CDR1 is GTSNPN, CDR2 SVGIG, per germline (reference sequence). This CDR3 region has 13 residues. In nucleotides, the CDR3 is TGTGCCTGGAGTTTTCTAAGGGGATTTGAAGCTTTCTTT. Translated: CAWSFLRGFEAFF.

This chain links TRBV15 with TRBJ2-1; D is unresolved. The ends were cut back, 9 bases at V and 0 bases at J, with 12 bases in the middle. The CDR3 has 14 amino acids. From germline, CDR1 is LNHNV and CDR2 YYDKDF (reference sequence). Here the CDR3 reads CATRPRSSYNEQFF. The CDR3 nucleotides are TGTGCCACTCGGCCGCGGAGCTCCTACAATGAGCAGTTCTTC.

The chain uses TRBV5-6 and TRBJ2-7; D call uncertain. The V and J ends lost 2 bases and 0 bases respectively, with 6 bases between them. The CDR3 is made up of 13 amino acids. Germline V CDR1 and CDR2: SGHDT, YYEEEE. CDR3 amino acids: CASSFTGSYEQYF. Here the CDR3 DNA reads TGTGCCAGCAGCTTTACCGGCTCCTACGAGCAGTACTTC.

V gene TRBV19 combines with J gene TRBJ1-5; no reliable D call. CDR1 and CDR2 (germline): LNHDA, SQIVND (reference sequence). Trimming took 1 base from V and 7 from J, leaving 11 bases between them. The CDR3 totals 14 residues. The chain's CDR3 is CASSIGRVSQPQHF. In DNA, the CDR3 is TGTGCCAGTAGTATAGGGAGGGTCAGCCAGCCCCAGCATTTT.

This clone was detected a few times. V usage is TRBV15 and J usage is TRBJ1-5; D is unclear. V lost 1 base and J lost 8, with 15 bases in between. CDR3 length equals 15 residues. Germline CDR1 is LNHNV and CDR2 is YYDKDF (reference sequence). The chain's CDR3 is CATSRADGFSEPQHF. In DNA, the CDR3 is TGTGCCACCAGCAGAGCGGACGGTTTTAGCGAGCCCCAGCATTTT.

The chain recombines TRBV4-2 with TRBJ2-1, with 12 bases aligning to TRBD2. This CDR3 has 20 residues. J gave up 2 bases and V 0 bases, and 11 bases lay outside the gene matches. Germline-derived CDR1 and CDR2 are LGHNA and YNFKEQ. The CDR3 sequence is CASSQDFPPSGGAAYNEQFF. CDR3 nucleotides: TGTGCCAGCAGCCAAGATTTTCCGCCTAGCGGGGGGGCCGCCTACAATGAGCAGTTCTTC.

CDR3: CASSQRAGPSSYEQYF. CDR3 coding DNA: TGTGCCAGCAGCCAAAGGGCGGGCCCGAGCTCCTACGAGCAGTACTTC. V and J are TRBV7-2 and TRBJ2-7, with D tentatively TRBD2 (5 bases). This CDR3 region has 16 residues. The V gene lost 5 bases and the J gene lost 0 bases, with 17 bases spanning the gap. CDR1 and CDR2 from the germline V gene are SGHTA and FQGNSA.

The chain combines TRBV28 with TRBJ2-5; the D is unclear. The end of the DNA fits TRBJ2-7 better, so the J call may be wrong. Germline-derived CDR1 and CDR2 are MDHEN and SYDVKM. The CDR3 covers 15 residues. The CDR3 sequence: CASSLFQAYSDEQYF. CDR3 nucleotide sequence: TGTGCCAGCAGTTTATTCCAAGCTTACAGTGACGAGCAGTACTTC.

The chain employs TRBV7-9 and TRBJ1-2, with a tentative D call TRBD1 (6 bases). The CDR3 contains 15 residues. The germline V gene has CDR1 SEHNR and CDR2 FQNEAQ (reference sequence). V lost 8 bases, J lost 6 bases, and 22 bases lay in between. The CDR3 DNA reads TGTGCCAGCCACCGGATGGGGGCACCCGGGGATGGCTACACCTTC. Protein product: CASHRMGAPGDGYTF.

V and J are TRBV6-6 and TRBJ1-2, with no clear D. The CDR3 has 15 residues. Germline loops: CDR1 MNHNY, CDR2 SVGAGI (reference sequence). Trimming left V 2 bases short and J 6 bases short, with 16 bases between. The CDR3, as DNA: TGTGCCAGCAGTTACCCCTTGAGTTTAAGAAATGGCTACACCTTC. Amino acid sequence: CASSYPLSLRNGYTF.